The 18 T cell receptor beta chains presented below share a single source sample, sequenced in a study of CD8+ T cells in alopecia areata. Reverse transcription of extracted RNA yielded cDNA, which provided the sequencing template. Here immunoSEQ multiplex PCR was the method, and the copy in TCRdb shows in-frame clones only, minus some. Of about 150,000 clones listed, roughly 53% are singletons. The sequenced sample was CD4+ T cells sorted from blood, obtained at week 0. The receptors derive from a human donor with alopecia areata.

The chain recombines TRBV30 with TRBJ1-1; D is ambiguous. V lost 2 bases to trimming and J lost 10 bases, with 11 bases between them. The CDR3 extends over 11 amino acids. Germline CDR1 reads GTSNPN; CDR2 reads SVGIG (reference sequence). The CDR3 DNA sequence: TGTGCCTGGAGTACAGCGGTGATAGCTTTCTTT. Residues: CAWSTAVIAFF.

This clone has a handful of counts. The chain links TRBV29-1 to TRBJ1-2; no firm D call. Between the trimmed V and J ends, which lost 4 bases and 6 bases, there was a span of 12 bases. Germline CDR1 SQVTM, CDR2 ANQGSEA. The CDR3 consists of 12 residues. The CDR3 region has the DNA TGCAGCGTTGGGGAGGGCAGAGATGGCTACACCTTC. This encodes CSVGEGRDGYTF.

This chain joins TRBV11-1 and TRBJ2-5, with D possibly TRBD2 on 6 matching bases. Trimming left V 2 bases short and J 4 bases short, with 8 bases between. The germline CDR1 and CDR2 sequences are SGHAT and FQDESV (reference sequence). This CDR3 has 13 amino acids. CDR3 nucleotide sequence: TGTGCCAGCAGCTTATGGGACTCAGAGACCCAGTACTTC. Translating gives CASSLWDSETQYF.

This clone was seen a handful of times. The gene calls are TRBV29-1 and TRBJ1-5; D is unresolved. There are 14 residues in the CDR3. Germline V gene lookup returns CDR1 SQVTM and CDR2 ANQGSEA. The V end was cut by 0 bases, the J end by 3 bases, with 9 bases between. The CDR3 DNA follows: TGCAGCGTTGAAGAGTCGCCAGTCAATCAGCCCCAGCATTTT. This sequence encodes CSVEESPVNQPQHF.

This clone came up a few times. V gene TRBV2 combines with J gene TRBJ2-1; 8 bases map to TRBD2. Germline trimming cut 1 base from V and 3 bases from J; bases unmatched to any gene: 5. The CDR3 runs to 16 residues. Germline CDR1 is SNHLY and CDR2 is FYNNEI. CDR3 sequence reads: CASSEVGGGFYNEQFF. CDR3 nucleotides: TGTGCCAGCAGTGAAGTGGGCGGGGGGTTCTACAATGAGCAGTTCTTC. Full variable domain (missing parts from reference TRBV2 and TRBJ2-1): EPEVTQTPSHQVTQMGQEVILRCVPISNHLYFYWYRQILGQKVEFLVSFYNNEISEKSEIFDDQFSVERPDGSNFTLKIRSTKLEDSAMYFCASSEVGGGFYNEQFFGPGTRLTVL.

The chain uses TRBV29-1 and TRBJ2-1; 8 bases fit TRBD2. The CDR3 loop spans 14 amino acids. The ends lost 8 bases at V and 4 bases at J; junction bases unmatched: 10. Germline V gives CDR1 SQVTM, CDR2 ANQGSEA. CDR3 DNA: TGCAGCTCCCACGGGGGGGGCCTATACAATGAGCAGTTCTTC. Translating gives CSSHGGGLYNEQFF.

The V call is TRBV7-2, the J call TRBJ1-6; no definite D call. The CDR3 extends over 15 amino acids. Germline CDR1 and CDR2: SGHTA and FQGNSA. Trimming pared 3 bases from V and 7 bases from J, leaving 13 bases between. The CDR3 protein is CASSFGRVDNSPLHF. Written as DNA, the CDR3 is TGTGCCAGCAGCTTCGGGAGGGTTGACAATTCACCCCTCCACTTT.

CDR3 in DNA: TGCGCCAGCAGCCAAGGGACAGTTGGAAACACCATATATTTT. Its protein is CASSQGTVGNTIYF. The chain carries TRBV5-1 and TRBJ1-3, with 7 bases fitting TRBD1. This CDR3 has 14 residues. CDR1 SGHRS and CDR2 YFSETQ come from the germline V gene. With 4 bases clipped from V and 3 bases from J, the junction kept 4 bases outside the gene matches.

The chain is built from TRBV28 and TRBJ2-1; 8 bases line up with TRBD2. The CDR3 is 15 amino acids. Germline lookup yields CDR1 MDHEN and CDR2 SYDVKM. The J segment lost 4 bases and the V segment lost 3 bases, leaving 5 bases of the junction unmatched. The CDR3 bases are TGTGCCAGCAGTTTGGGCGGGGGGCAGTACAATGAGCAGTTCTTC. Its protein is CASSLGGGQYNEQFF.

The chain recombines TRBV29-1 with TRBJ2-3; D may correspond to TRBD1 or TRBD2 (6 bases each). The germline V and J ends were trimmed by 0 bases and 8 bases, with 15 bases remaining between them. The CDR3 runs 14 residues. Germline V CDR1 and CDR2: SQVTM, ANQGSEA. The CDR3 bases are TGCAGCGTTGAAGATCAGGGGCGGGGAAGTACGCAGTATTTT. Translation: CSVEDQGRGSTQYF.

The chain carries TRBV30 and TRBJ2-5; tentative D call: TRBD2 (5 bases). CDR1 and CDR2 from the germline V gene are GTSNPN and SVGIG (reference sequence). With 3 bases removed from V and 5 bases from J, the gap between germline ends came to 13 bases. The CDR3 is 13 amino acids. CDR3 sequence: CAWRLRASETQYF. In DNA, the CDR3 is TGTGCCTGGAGACTGAGGGCATCGGAGACCCAGTACTTC.

The chain combines TRBV29-1 with TRBJ1-1; D gene unclear. V was pared by 3 bases and J by 1 base, with 6 bases between. In germline, CDR1 is SQVTM, CDR2 ANQGSEA. The CDR3 is 12 amino acids. DNA of the CDR3: TGCAGCGTTGACAGATCGAACACTGAAGCTTTCTTT. It yields the protein CSVDRSNTEAFF.

This chain uses TRBV25-1 with TRBJ2-5, with a weak D call TRBD1 (5 bases). Germline V gene data show CDR1 as MGHDK and CDR2 as SYGVNS. Between the trimmed V and J ends, which lost 4 bases and 4 bases, there was a span of 13 bases. The CDR3 has 14 amino acids. CDR3 in DNA: TGTGCCAGCAGTGTCCCCAGTGGGGCAGAGACCCAGTACTTC. It codes for CASSVPSGAETQYF.

V and J are TRBV25-1 and TRBJ2-2, with TRBD2 matching over 9 bases. V was clipped by 7 bases and J by 8 bases; unmatched bases: 5. The CDR3 runs 13 residues. From germline, CDR1 is MGHDK and CDR2 SYGVNS. CDR3 residues: CASTPREGGELFF. The CDR3 DNA reads as TGTGCCAGCACCCCGCGGGAGGGTGGGGAGCTGTTTTTT.

This clone was detected only once. The rearrangement uses TRBV29-1 and TRBJ1-2, with TRBD1 matching over 8 bases. V trimming: 6 bases; J trimming: 8 bases; junction bases outside the gene matches: 14. Germline V lookup: CDR1 SQVTM, CDR2 ANQGSEA. The CDR3 is 14 residues long. CDR3 sequence: CSVGTPGQVWGYTF. Written as DNA, the CDR3 is TGCAGCGTCGGCACACCGGGACAGGTCTGGGGCTACACCTTC. Full variable domain (outside the CDR3, taken from reference TRBV29-1 and TRBJ1-2): SAVISQKPSRDICQRGTSLTIQCQVDSQVTMMFWYRQQPGQSLTLIATANQGSEATYESGFVIDKFPISRPNLTFSTLTVSNMSPEDSSIYLCSVGTPGQVWGYTFGSGTRLTVV.

This clone is a singleton in its sample. The V gene is TRBV7-6, the J gene TRBJ1-6, with D hard to call. The CDR3 extends over 13 amino acids. Per the germline V gene, CDR1 is SGHVS and CDR2 is FNYEAQ. V was cut by 2 bases and J by 8 bases, with 7 bases left in between. The CDR3 nucleotides read TGTGCCAGCAGCTTAAATAGCGATTCACCCCTCCACTTT. This sequence encodes CASSLNSDSPLHF.

V gene TRBV12-5 combines with J gene TRBJ2-3; D remains ambiguous. V lost 9 bases and J 4 bases, leaving 8 bases between the germline ends. The CDR3 sequence is 11 residues long. CDR1 is LGHNT and CDR2 is FRNRAP in the germline V gene. The CDR3 is CASSLADTQYF. DNA of the CDR3: TGTGCTAGCTCGTTAGCAGATACGCAGTATTTT.

The sample holds one count of this clone. This CDR3 reads CASSPGGQGSETQYF. CDR3 sequence (DNA): TGCGCCAGCAGCCCCGGGGGCCAGGGTTCGGAGACCCAGTACTTC. This sequence joins TRBV5-1 and TRBJ2-5, with D perhaps TRBD1 or TRBD2 (6 bases each). Germline lookup yields CDR1 SGHRS and CDR2 YFSETQ. This CDR3 contains 15 residues. Trimming pared 4 bases from V and 5 bases from J, leaving 18 bases between.